This TCR beta chain is drawn from a study of cytomegalovirus exposure and HLA in healthy donors. Some clones are missing from TCRdb's copy, which holds only in-frame ones; the method was immunoSEQ multiplex PCR. This table holds 150,000 to 200,000 clones, around 96% found once. With respect to this clone: Its specificity is not known.

CDR3 length: 15 residues. Germline-derived CDR1 and CDR2 are KGHSH and LQKENI. J gave up 2 bases and V 6 bases, and 6 bases lay outside the gene matches. Study-wide results and caveats: The classifier was said to identify cytomegalovirus status with high specificity and sensitivity.

V and J are TRBV18 and TRBJ2-3; 9 bases are shared with TRBD1. What was sequenced was PBMCs. This receptor was taken from a woman aged 18-29 years in good health and CMV-seronegative. CDR3 region: CASSPGQGHTDTQYF. CDR3 nucleotide sequence: TGTGCCAGCTCTCCGGGACAGGGCCACACAGATACGCAGTATTTT. Full variable domain (remainder filled in from reference TRBV18 and TRBJ2-3): NAGVMQNPRHLVRRRGQEARLRCSPMKGHSHVYWYRQLPEEGLKFMVYLQKENIIDESGMPKERFSAEFPKEGPSILRIQQVVRGDSAAYFCASSPGQGHTDTQYFGPGTRLTVL.